These 31 T cell receptor beta chains came from one sample sequenced in a study of beta chain features in type 1 diabetes. Whole-study results and caveats: Across all four CD4+ subsets, people with type 1 diabetes showed modestly shorter TCRB CDR3s.

Their antigens are not known. Expressed TCRB transcripts were sequenced because the entire RNA isolate underwent reverse transcription. Sequenced by immunoSEQ multiplex PCR; TCRdb stores in-frame clones only, minus some. The sample contains some 16,000 clones, about 72% of which appear only once. Specimen: stem cell memory CD4+ T cells from blood. The source is a woman aged 18-35 years with type 1 diabetes.

The V call is TRBV6-6, the J call TRBJ1-1; the D gene is possibly TRBD1 (6 bases). Per the germline V gene, CDR1 is MNHNY and CDR2 is SVGAGI (reference sequence). V shed 6 bases and J shed 5 bases, with 13 bases lying between them. This CDR3 contains 13 residues. CDR3 DNA: TGTGCCAGCAGACTCAGGGGCGGAACTGAAGCTTTCTTT. Translating gives CASRLRGGTEAFF.

The rearrangement links TRBV11-3 to TRBJ1-1; 7 bases line up with TRBD1. There are 14 residues in the CDR3. Germline assignment: CDR1 SGHNT and CDR2 YENEEA. With 3 bases clipped from V and 3 bases from J, the junction kept 4 bases outside the gene matches. The CDR3 DNA follows: TGTGCCAGCAGCTTCGACAGGGTTCACACTGAAGCTTTCTTT. Translation: CASSFDRVHTEAFF.

This sequence joins TRBV18 and TRBJ2-1; 15 nucleotides align to TRBD2. The germline gives CDR1 KGHSH, CDR2 LQKENI. The CDR3 has 19 amino acids. V was clipped by 0 bases and J by 0 bases; unmatched bases: 3. The CDR3 spells CASSPPGLAGGSSYNEQFF. As DNA, the CDR3 is TGTGCCAGCTCACCACCGGGACTAGCGGGGGGCAGCTCCTACAATGAGCAGTTCTTC.

V usage is TRBV19 and J usage is TRBJ2-3; D is unresolved. The CDR3 is made up of 15 amino acids. Germline assignment: CDR1 LNHDA and CDR2 SQIVND (reference sequence). Trimming took off 1 base at V and 6 bases at J, with 14 bases between the two ends. CDR3 in amino acids: CASSIGSVGQDTQYF. The CDR3 bases are TGTGCCAGTAGTATAGGTTCGGTTGGGCAGGATACGCAGTATTTT.

Notes on this clone: The CDR3 carries no conserved terminal phenylalanine or tryptophan, so it likely arises from a read error. This sequence joins TRBV5-6 and TRBJ2-3; D is unclear. Germline CDR1 SGHDT, CDR2 YYEEEE. CDR3 length: 11 residues. Trimming removed 2 bases at V and 6 bases at J, with 4 bases between. The CDR3 bases are TGTGCCAGCAGCTTTGGTGATACGCAGTATTCT. It codes for CASSFGDTQYS.

This clone was detected only a few times. J is TRBJ2-3 and V is TRBV7-9; 13 bases align to TRBD2. The CDR3 is 18 amino acids. CDR1 is SEHNR, CDR2 FQNEAQ, per germline (reference sequence). V lost 5 bases and J lost 1; bases outside the gene matches: 9. The CDR3 region is CASSTRTSGSRGTDTQYF. DNA for the CDR3: TGTGCCAGCAGCACCCGGACTAGCGGGAGTCGTGGCACAGATACGCAGTATTTT. The full variable domain, with the rest looked up from reference TRBV7-9 and TRBJ2-3, is DTGVSQNPRHKITKRGQNVTFRCDPISEHNRLYWYRQTLGQGPEFLTYFQNEAQLEKSRLLSDRFSAERPKGSFSTLEIQRTEQGDSAMYLCASSTRTSGSRGTDTQYFGPGTRLTVL.

V gene TRBV10-2 combines with J gene TRBJ1-1, with TRBD1 matching 7 bases. Germline V CDR1 and CDR2: WSHSY, SAAADI. The CDR3 totals 14 residues. V lost 5 bases to trimming and J lost 3 bases; unmatched junction nucleotides: 6. CDR3 nucleotides: TGCGCCAGCAGTCTCAGGGGGAAGGACACTGAAGCTTTCTTT. This encodes CASSLRGKDTEAFF.

V usage is TRBV11-3 and J usage is TRBJ2-2; unclear D gene. V was clipped by 5 bases and J by 5 bases, with 12 bases between them. This CDR3 comprises 14 residues. Germline CDR1 SGHNT, CDR2 YENEEA. The CDR3 here is CASSPRAETGELFF. The CDR3 nucleotides read TGTGCCAGCAGCCCCCGAGCCGAGACCGGGGAGCTGTTTTTT.

The chain carries TRBV19 and TRBJ2-5, with 12 positions matching TRBD2. Germline CDR1 LNHDA, CDR2 SQIVND (reference sequence). This CDR3 contains 16 residues. V shed 9 bases and J 0 bases; nucleotides not matched to a gene: 8. For the CDR3, the DNA is TGTGCCAGACCGCTAGCGGGAGGGCGGAACCAAGAGACCCAGTACTTC. Amino acids: CARPLAGGRNQETQYF.

The chain has TRBV5-1 and TRBJ1-5; 10 positions match TRBD1. CDR3 length: 13 residues. The V and J ends lost 4 bases and 9 bases, in that order; junction bases with no gene match: 4. The germline V gene encodes CDR1 SGHRS and CDR2 YFSETQ. The CDR3 is CASSRDRGPPQHF. The DNA of the CDR3 is TGCGCCAGCAGCAGGGACAGGGGCCCGCCCCAGCATTTT.

The chain carries TRBV5-6 and TRBJ2-2; D gene unclear. The CDR3 totals 15 residues. Trimming removed 2 bases from V and 2 bases from J, with 10 bases in between. CDR1 SGHDT and CDR2 YYEEEE come from the germline V gene. The CDR3 DNA sequence: TGTGCCAGCAGCTTTCCAGGAATAAACACCGGGGAGCTGTTTTTT. This codes for CASSFPGINTGELFF.

The V and J genes are TRBV10-3 and TRBJ2-3; tentatively, D is TRBD1 (5 bases). CDR3 size: 13 residues. The germline V gene encodes CDR1 ENHRY and CDR2 SYGVKD. The ends were cut back, 3 bases at V and 3 bases at J, with 7 bases in the middle. The CDR3 sequence is CAISDRGTDTQYF. CDR3 DNA sequence: TGTGCCATCAGTGATAGGGGTACAGATACGCAGTATTTT.

The gene calls are TRBV5-4 and TRBJ2-1, with 7 bases aligning to TRBD1. V lost 0 bases to trimming and J lost 6 bases; unmatched junction nucleotides: 6. The CDR3 runs 15 residues. Looked up from germline, CDR1 is SGHNT and CDR2 is YYREEE (reference sequence). CDR3 sequence (DNA): TGTGCCAGCAGCTTGGTTAACCCAGGGGGCAATGAGCAGTTCTTC. Amino acid sequence: CASSLVNPGGNEQFF.

The chain links TRBV10-3 to TRBJ2-7; the match to TRBD1 covers 7 bases. The V and J ends lost 10 bases and 2 bases, in that order; junction bases with no gene match: 8. The V gene's germline CDR1 is ENHRY and CDR2 SYGVKD. There are 13 residues in the CDR3. The CDR3 coding sequence is TGTGCCAGCCACCGGGACAGCCCCTACGAGCAGTACTTC. Protein: CASHRDSPYEQYF.

A few counts support this clone. The chain uses TRBV5-1 and TRBJ1-2, with D maybe TRBD1 (5 bases). Germline V gene lookup returns CDR1 SGHRS and CDR2 YFSETQ. The V and J ends lost 0 bases and 8 bases respectively, with 11 bases between them. The CDR3 is 13 amino acids. The CDR3 spells CASSLDAGRGYTF. Written as DNA, the CDR3 is TGCGCCAGCAGCTTGGACGCGGGACGCGGCTACACCTTC.

V gene TRBV11-2 combines with J gene TRBJ2-5, with D possibly matching TRBD2 (6 bases). Per the germline V gene, CDR1 is SGHAT and CDR2 is FQNNGV. The CDR3 length is 16 residues. The V gene lost 5 bases and the J gene lost 1 base, with 17 bases spanning the gap. The CDR3 sequence: CASSPAVGGVQETQYF. The CDR3 bases are TGTGCCAGCAGCCCCGCGGTCGGAGGGGTCCAAGAGACCCAGTACTTC.

This chain joins TRBV7-2 and TRBJ2-7; D is perhaps TRBD2 (5 bases). V was clipped by 1 base and J by 1 base, with 8 bases between them. The CDR3 is 14 residues long. Germline CDR1 and CDR2: SGHTA and FQGNSA. The CDR3 nucleotides are TGTGCCAGCAGCTTAGACGGGATGTCCTACGAGCAGTACGTC. Its translation: CASSLDGMSYEQYV.

This chain links TRBV19 with TRBJ2-5, with D possibly matching TRBD2 (5 bases). V lost 1 base and J 5 bases, leaving 8 bases between the germline ends. This CDR3 has 13 amino acids. Germline V CDR1 and CDR2: LNHDA, SQIVND (reference sequence). CDR3 region: CASSIAGVETQYF. For the CDR3, the DNA is TGTGCCAGTAGTATAGCCGGGGTCGAGACCCAGTACTTC.

This chain uses TRBV5-4 with TRBJ2-5; 7 nucleotides align to TRBD1. The closer fit of TRBJ2-7 to the DNA end suggests the J call may be wrong. Germline V gene sequence: CDR1 SGHNT, CDR2 YYREEE (reference sequence). There are 14 residues in the CDR3. CDR3 in amino acids: CASSWGQNSYEQYF. The CDR3 nucleotides read TGTGCCAGCAGCTGGGGACAGAACTCCTACGAGCAGTACTTC.

The V and J genes are TRBV9 and TRBJ2-7, with D tentatively TRBD2 (6 bases). The CDR3 runs 13 residues. V dropped 3 bases and J dropped 3 bases, with 10 bases sitting between them. The germline gives CDR1 SGDLS, CDR2 YYNGEE. The CDR3 here is CASSAFSGYEQYF. CDR3 bases: TGTGCCAGCAGCGCCTTTAGCGGCTACGAGCAGTACTTC.

The chain employs TRBV29-1 and TRBJ1-4, with 8 bases fitting TRBD1. J was trimmed by 5 bases and V by 6 bases; bases with no gene match: 11. Germline lookup yields CDR1 SQVTM and CDR2 ANQGSEA. CDR3 length: 15 amino acids. For the CDR3, the DNA is TGCAGCGTGTATTCCCCGGGACAGGAGAATGAAAAACTGTTTTTT. Amino acids: CSVYSPGQENEKLFF. Supplemented by reference TRBV29-1 and TRBJ1-4, the full variable domain reads SAVISQKPSRDICQRGTSLTIQCQVDSQVTMMFWYRQQPGQSLTLIATANQGSEATYESGFVIDKFPISRPNLTFSTLTVSNMSPEDSSIYLCSVYSPGQENEKLFFGSGTQLSVL.

The V call is TRBV5-1, the J call TRBJ2-2; possibly TRBD1 for D (6 bases). Germline CDR1 is SGHRS and CDR2 is YFSETQ. The CDR3 totals 14 residues. Trimming shortened V by 9 bases and J by 3 bases, and 15 bases separated the two germline ends. The CDR3 DNA follows: TGCGCCACCCCTAGGGCAGGGGACACCGGGGAGCTGTTTTTT. Its protein product is CATPRAGDTGELFF.

The J gene is TRBJ2-1, the V gene TRBV5-1; D remains ambiguous. The CDR3 extends over 15 amino acids. The ends were cut back, 4 bases at V and 0 bases at J, with 11 bases in the middle. Germline values: CDR1 SGHRS, CDR2 YFSETQ. CDR3: CASSPQPRSYNEQFF. The CDR3 DNA follows: TGCGCCAGCAGCCCACAGCCCCGCTCCTACAATGAGCAGTTCTTC. The variable domain in full, completed from reference TRBV5-1 and TRBJ2-1, reads KAGVTQTPRYLIKTRGQQVTLSCSPISGHRSVSWYQQTPGQGLQFLFEYFSETQRNKGNFPGRFSGRQFSNSRSEMNVSTLELGDSALYLCASSPQPRSYNEQFFGPGTRLTVL.

This sequence joins TRBV28 and TRBJ1-5, with 7 positions matching TRBD1. The CDR3 loop spans 17 amino acids. The J segment lost 4 bases and the V segment lost 4 bases, leaving 13 bases of the junction unmatched. Germline assignment: CDR1 MDHEN and CDR2 SYDVKM. The CDR3 DNA follows: TGTGCCAGCAGTTCGCCAGGGGGGTACGTTAGTAATCAGCCCCAGCATTTT. Its protein product is CASSSPGGYVSNQPQHF.

This clone was seen a handful of times. V and J are TRBV27 and TRBJ1-2, with 8 bases fitting TRBD1. Trimming at V came to 2 bases and at J to 5 bases, leaving 4 bases not matched to a gene. Germline V gene sequence: CDR1 MNHEY, CDR2 SMNVEV (reference sequence). This CDR3 contains 14 residues. This CDR3 reads CASSLQGARYGYTF. DNA for the CDR3: TGTGCCAGCAGTTTACAGGGGGCTCGGTATGGCTACACCTTC.

The chain combines TRBV7-9 with TRBJ2-2, with TRBD1 identical over 7 bases. CDR1 is SEHNR and CDR2 is FQNEAQ in the germline V gene (reference sequence). V was clipped by 6 bases and J by 3 bases; unmatched bases: 4. This CDR3 is 14 amino acids long. Here the CDR3 reads CASSLTGDTGELFF. The CDR3 nucleotides are TGTGCCAGCAGTCTAACAGGGGACACCGGGGAGCTGTTTTTT.

This chain connects TRBV28 to TRBJ2-6, with 7 bases matching TRBD1. CDR3 length: 17 residues. In germline, CDR1 is MDHEN, CDR2 SYDVKM. V shed 6 bases, J shed 0 bases, and the junction held 8 bases outside the gene matches. Here the CDR3 reads CASSPPRTGSGANVLTF. The CDR3 DNA follows: TGTGCCAGCAGCCCACCTAGGACAGGCTCTGGGGCCAACGTCCTGACTTTC.

The rearrangement links TRBV7-2 to TRBJ2-5; 13 bases map to TRBD2. The trim removed 3 bases at V and 5 bases at J, leaving 6 bases unmatched. Germline V gene lookup returns CDR1 SGHTA and CDR2 FQGNSA. There are 16 residues in the CDR3. The CDR3 protein is CASSFGLAGVGETQYF. In nucleotides, the CDR3 is TGTGCCAGCAGCTTTGGACTAGCGGGAGTTGGGGAGACCCAGTACTTC. The whole variable domain, filled in from reference TRBV7-2 and TRBJ2-5, reads GAGVSQSPSNKVTEKGKDVELRCDPISGHTALYWYRQSLGQGLEFLIYFQGNSAPDKSGLPSDRFSAERTGGSVSTLTIQRTQQEDSAVYLCASSFGLAGVGETQYFGPGTRLLVL.

This rearrangement joins TRBV30 to TRBJ1-2; 7 bases fit TRBD1. This CDR3 contains 11 residues. Germline lookup yields CDR1 GTSNPN and CDR2 SVGIG (reference sequence). Trimming took 4 bases from V and 8 from J; bases not matched to a gene: 4. CDR3 in DNA: TGTGCCTGGAACGACAGGGCGGGCTACACCTTC. It codes for CAWNDRAGYTF.

The rearrangement joins TRBV7-9 to TRBJ2-1; tentative D call: TRBD2 (5 bases). CDR3 length equals 14 residues. Trimming cost V 2 bases and J 3 bases, with 8 bases left between them. Germline loops: CDR1 SEHNR, CDR2 FQNEAQ (reference sequence). The DNA for the CDR3 is TGTGCCAGCAGCTTAAGGACTTTCTACAATGAGCAGTTCTTC. This gives the protein CASSLRTFYNEQFF.

The chain employs TRBV6-6 and TRBJ2-2, with D possibly matching TRBD1 (6 bases). CDR1 MNHNY and CDR2 SVGAGI come from the germline V gene (reference sequence). The germline V and J ends were trimmed by 6 bases and 0 bases, with 11 bases remaining between them. The CDR3 is made up of 15 amino acids. CDR3 sequence: CASSGDTSNTGELFF. CDR3 DNA sequence: TGTGCCAGCAGCGGGGACACTTCGAACACCGGGGAGCTGTTTTTT.